A selection of T cell receptor beta chains follows, all from one sample in a study of cytomegalovirus exposure and HLA in healthy donors. Profiled with immunoSEQ multiplex PCR; TCRdb holds only in-frame clones, not every one. The sample carries tens of thousands of clones, more than 60% recorded once. The sequenced sample consisted of PBMCs. The receptors were sampled from a male donor in good health and CMV-seropositive. The CDR3 runs from the conserved cysteine through the conserved F or W. The order of the fields is CDR3 protein, CDR3 DNA, J gene, clone size, D gene, V gene. D genes are given only for firm matches. Size is stated for part of the rows, as once, few or many counts, or as a class when the clone is expanded.

CASSVPDRGRYNEQFF	TGCGCCAGCAGCGTCCCGGACAGGGGCCGGTACAATGAGCAGTTCTTC	TRBJ2-1	NA	TRBD1	TRBV5-1
CASSPGPNYGYTF	TGTGCCAGCTCACCAGGCCCCAACTATGGCTACACCTTC	TRBJ1-2	NA	NA	TRBV18
CASGLGQNYGYTF	TGTGCTAGTGGCCTCGGACAGAACTATGGCTACACCTTC	TRBJ1-2	NA	NA	TRBV12-5
CASSSDDIGTGELFF	TGTGCCAGCAGCTCTGACGACATTGGTACCGGGGAGCTGTTTTTT	TRBJ2-2	NA	NA	TRBV7-6
CASRKTEDYGYTF	TGTGCCAGCAGGAAAACGGAGGATTATGGCTACACCTTC	TRBJ1-2	NA	NA	TRBV2
CASSSPFSGGIYEQYF	TGTGCCAGCAGTTCCCCGTTTAGCGGGGGGATCTACGAGCAGTACTTC	TRBJ2-7	NA	TRBD2	TRBV6-5
CAWSVRVNSPLHF	TGTGCCTGGAGTGTTCGGGTGAATTCACCCCTCCACTTT	TRBJ1-6	NA	NA	TRBV30
CASKLRGDSQETQYF	TGTGCCAGCAAACTTCGCGGCGACAGCCAAGAGACCCAGTACTTC	TRBJ2-5	few	NA	TRBV11-2
CASSLAEVGGRGNTIYF	TGCGCCAGCAGCTTGGCCGAGGTAGGGGGACGCGGAAACACCATATATTTT	TRBJ1-3	NA	NA	TRBV5-1
CASSLVDRGEQYF	TGTGCCAGCAGCTTGGTTGACAGGGGGGAGCAGTACTTC	TRBJ2-7	once	TRBD1	TRBV5-6
CASSENRGVSVNEQFF	TGTGCCAGCAGCGAAAACAGGGGCGTTTCGGTCAATGAGCAGTTCTTC	TRBJ2-1	few	TRBD1	TRBV5-6
CASSSLLQGAYTEAFF	TGTGCCAGCAGCTCCCTATTACAGGGGGCTTATACTGAAGCTTTCTTT	TRBJ1-1	NA	TRBD1	TRBV6-6
CASSFGGRGETQYF	TGCGCCAGCAGCTTTGGAGGCAGGGGGGAGACCCAGTACTTC	TRBJ2-5	few	TRBD1	TRBV5-1
CASSVTSGGYTYEQYF	TGTGCCAGCAGCGTAACTAGCGGGGGCTACACCTACGAGCAGTACTTC	TRBJ2-7	NA	TRBD2	TRBV7-2
CSVVGQGAKYEQYF	TGCAGCGTCGTAGGACAGGGGGCTAAATACGAGCAGTACTTC	TRBJ2-7	once	TRBD1	TRBV29-1
CASRGLQETQYF	TGCGCCAGCAGGGGCTTACAAGAGACCCAGTACTTC	TRBJ2-5	few	NA	TRBV5-1
CASSRLWGGTNEKLFF	TGCGCCAGCAGCCGACTCTGGGGAGGAACTAATGAAAAACTGTTTTTT	TRBJ1-4	NA	NA	TRBV4-1
CASSLDRSQTDTQYF	TGTGCCAGCAGCTTAGACCGGAGTCAAACAGATACGCAGTATTTT	TRBJ2-3	NA	NA	TRBV11-2
CASRAGTGVGSPLHF	TGTGCCAGCAGGGCCGGGACAGGGGTTGGTTCACCCCTCCACTTT	TRBJ1-6	NA	TRBD1	TRBV2
CASSLMGGATEAFF	TGTGCCAGCAGCTTAATGGGGGGAGCCACTGAAGCTTTCTTT	TRBJ1-1	NA	NA	TRBV7-3
CASSQDGPSGRTDTQYF	TGTGCCAGCAGCCAAGACGGGCCGAGCGGGCGGACAGATACGCAGTATTTT	TRBJ2-3	NA	NA	TRBV4-2
CASSYSGETQYF	TGTGCCAGCAGTTACTCGGGCGAGACCCAGTACTTC	TRBJ2-5	NA	NA	TRBV6-5
CASGARLGQGYGYTF	TGTGCCAGCGGGGCTCGCCTGGGACAGGGCTATGGCTACACCTTC	TRBJ1-2	NA	TRBD1	TRBV6-1
CASSLTWTSGGDTDTQYF	TGTGCCAGCAGCTTAACATGGACTAGCGGGGGCGACACAGATACGCAGTATTTT	TRBJ2-3	NA	TRBD2	TRBV7-9
CASSTGQGLEQYF	TGTGCCAGCAGCACCGGACAGGGACTAGAGCAGTACTTC	TRBJ2-7	NA	NA	TRBV11-2
CASSSQRGIGRVLTEAFF	TGTGCCAGCAGCTCTCAGAGGGGGATAGGACGGGTCCTCACTGAAGCTTTCTTT	TRBJ1-1	NA	NA	TRBV28
CASTYPANNEQFF	TGTGCCAGCACCTATCCCGCTAACAATGAGCAGTTCTTC	TRBJ2-1	NA	NA	TRBV7-9
CASSDSGLAMTNEQFF	TGTGCCAGCAGTGACTCAGGGCTAGCAATGACGAATGAGCAGTTCTTC	TRBJ2-1	NA	NA	TRBV6-4
CASSSRSTEAFF	TGTGCCAGCAGCTCCCGGTCCACTGAAGCTTTCTTT	TRBJ1-1	NA	NA	TRBV7-2
CASSWLGGAANEKLFF	TGTGCCAGTAGTTGGCTTGGAGGGGCGGCTAATGAAAAACTGTTTTTT	TRBJ1-4	NA	NA	TRBV19